This TCR beta chain was documented in a study of monozygotic twins with inflammatory bowel disease. Study-wide results and limits: Heterogeneous immunosuppressive treatment regimens may have introduced variability into patient repertoires. Among twins, concordant and discordant pairs did not differ in repertoire similarity, possibly from limited power.

Concerning this clonotype itself: The antigen is undetermined.

Germline CDR1 is MDHEN and CDR2 is SYDVKM. The length of the CDR3 is 14 residues. Using the 5' RACE reads, TCRdb records one entry per CDR3 protein without DNA. In total, the table holds fewer than 550,000 distinct CDR3 sequences. Sequencing input: blood. The V call is TRBV28, the J call TRBJ2-3; the D call of TRBD1 rests on TCRdb alone, since no DNA is present to check it. The receptor's source is a human donor with ulcerative colitis or Crohn's disease, or a healthy co-twin of an affected twin (not recorded which). The CDR3 sequence is CASSRAPRTDTQYF.